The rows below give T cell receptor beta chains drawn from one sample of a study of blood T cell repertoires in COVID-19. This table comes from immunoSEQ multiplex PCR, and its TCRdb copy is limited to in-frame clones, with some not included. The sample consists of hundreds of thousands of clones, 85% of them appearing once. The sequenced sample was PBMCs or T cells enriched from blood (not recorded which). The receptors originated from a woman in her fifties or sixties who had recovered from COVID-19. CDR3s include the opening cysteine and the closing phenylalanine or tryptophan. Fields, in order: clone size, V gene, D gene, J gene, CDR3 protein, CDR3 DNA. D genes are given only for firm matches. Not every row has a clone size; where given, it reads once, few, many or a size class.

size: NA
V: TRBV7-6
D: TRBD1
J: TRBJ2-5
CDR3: CASSPTDRVQETQYF
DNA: TGTGCCAGCAGCCCGACGGACAGGGTCCAAGAGACCCAGTACTTC

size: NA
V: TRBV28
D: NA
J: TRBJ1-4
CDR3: CASSLPGVGREKLFF
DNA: TGTGCCAGCAGTTTGCCCGGGGTGGGAAGGGAAAAACTGTTTTTT

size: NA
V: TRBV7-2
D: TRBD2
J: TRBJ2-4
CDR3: CASSLEAVAGAKNIQYF
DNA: TGTGCCAGCAGCTTAGAAGCGGTAGCGGGAGCCAAAAACATTCAGTACTTC

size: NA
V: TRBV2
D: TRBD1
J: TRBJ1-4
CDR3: CASRYTGGAEEKLFF
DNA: TGTGCCAGCAGATATACAGGGGGCGCTGAGGAAAAACTGTTTTTT

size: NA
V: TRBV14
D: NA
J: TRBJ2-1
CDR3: CASSKDFLGDDEQFF
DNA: TGTGCCAGCAGCAAAGATTTCTTGGGCGACGATGAGCAGTTCTTC

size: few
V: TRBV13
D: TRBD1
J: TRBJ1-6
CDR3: CASSLGFGQAGPLHF
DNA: TGTGCCAGCAGCTTAGGCTTCGGACAGGCTGGACCCCTCCACTTT

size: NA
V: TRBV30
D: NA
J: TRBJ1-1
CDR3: CAWNPGRENTEAFF
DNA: TGTGCCTGGAATCCGGGAAGGGAGAACACTGAAGCTTTCTTT

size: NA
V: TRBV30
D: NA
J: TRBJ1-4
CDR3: CAWSSSGAEKLFF
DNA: TGTGCCTGGAGCAGCTCAGGTGCTGAAAAACTGTTTTTT

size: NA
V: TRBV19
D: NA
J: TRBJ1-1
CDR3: CASSIDEAGKDTEAFF
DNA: TGTGCCAGTAGTATAGATGAAGCAGGGAAGGACACTGAAGCTTTCTTT

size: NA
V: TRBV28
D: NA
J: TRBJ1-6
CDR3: CASSLWSGRHSPLHF
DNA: TGTGCCAGCAGTTTATGGTCAGGGCGGCACTCACCCCTCCACTTT

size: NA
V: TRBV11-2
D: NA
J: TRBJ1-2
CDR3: CASSLDPAAVYGYTF
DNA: TGTGCCAGCAGCTTAGATCCCGCGGCCGTCTATGGCTACACCTTC

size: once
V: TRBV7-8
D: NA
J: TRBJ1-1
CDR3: CASSHPKALDSMNTEAFF
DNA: TGTGCCAGCAGCCATCCCAAAGCCTTGGACAGTATGAACACTGAAGCTTTCTTT

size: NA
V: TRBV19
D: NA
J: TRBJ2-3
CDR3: CASFSGATDTQYF
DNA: TGTGCCAGTTTCTCAGGGGCCACAGATACGCAGTATTTT

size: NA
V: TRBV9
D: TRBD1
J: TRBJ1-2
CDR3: CASSVEGANGYTF
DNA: TGTGCCAGCAGCGTAGAGGGGGCCAATGGCTACACCTTC

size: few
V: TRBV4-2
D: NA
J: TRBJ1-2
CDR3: CASSQWDLANYGYTF
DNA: TGTGCCAGCAGCCAGTGGGACTTAGCTAACTATGGCTACACCTTC

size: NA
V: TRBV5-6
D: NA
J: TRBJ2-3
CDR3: CASSMGADTDTQYF
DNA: TGTGCCAGCAGTATGGGGGCGGACACAGATACGCAGTATTTT

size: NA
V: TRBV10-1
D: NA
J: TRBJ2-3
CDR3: CASSESGTGGGRDTQYF
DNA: TGCGCCAGCAGTGAGTCTGGAACAGGGGGGGGTCGGGATACGCAGTATTTT

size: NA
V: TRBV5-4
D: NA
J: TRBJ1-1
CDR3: CASSLEPRRRGTEAFF
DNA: TGTGCCAGCAGCTTGGAGCCCCGGCGTAGGGGCACTGAAGCTTTCTTT

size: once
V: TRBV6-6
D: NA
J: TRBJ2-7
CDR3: CASRTSGLSYEQYF
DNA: TGTGCCAGCAGGACCTCAGGGCTCTCCTACGAGCAGTACTTC

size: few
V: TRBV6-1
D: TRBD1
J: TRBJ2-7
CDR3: CASSESGTGRYEQYF
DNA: TGTGCCAGCAGTGAATCCGGGACAGGACGCTACGAGCAGTACTTC

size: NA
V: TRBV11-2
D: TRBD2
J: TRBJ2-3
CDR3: CASRPGTSADTQYF
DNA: TGTGCCAGCAGACCCGGGACTAGTGCGGATACGCAGTATTTT

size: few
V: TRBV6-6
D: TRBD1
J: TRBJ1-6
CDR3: CASRIGTVNNSPLHF
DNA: TGTGCCAGCAGAATAGGGACAGTAAATAATTCACCCCTCCACTTT

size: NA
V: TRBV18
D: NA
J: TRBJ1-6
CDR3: CASSPPGQYSPLHF
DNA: TGTGCCAGCTCACCCCCAGGGCAGTATTCACCCCTCCACTTT

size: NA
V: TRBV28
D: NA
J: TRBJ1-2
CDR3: CASSPQDYGYTF
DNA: TGTGCCAGCAGTCCACAGGACTATGGCTACACCTTC